The rows below give T cell receptor beta chains drawn from one sample of a study of T cell responses to AZD1222 COVID-19 vaccine. Repertoires were generated with immunoSEQ multiplex PCR, while TCRdb's copy carries only in-frame clones and drops some. Of about 130,000 clones listed, roughly 93% are singletons. Sequencing was performed on peripheral blood, taken 28 days after the second AZD1222 dose. The receptors come from an adult who received the AZD1222 COVID-19 vaccine. Both conserved end residues are part of each CDR3. Each record gives: clone size, J gene, V gene, D gene, CDR3 protein, CDR3 DNA. D genes are given only for firm matches. Some rows mark clone size as missing; the rest say once, few, many or name a class of expanded clone.

NA	TRBJ1-4	TRBV2	TRBD1	CASSMDRGRSNEKLFF	TGTGCCAGCAGTATGGACAGGGGGCGAAGTAATGAAAAACTGTTTTTT
NA	TRBJ2-2	TRBV18	NA	CASSPIKGAAGELFF	TGTGCCAGCTCACCAATAAAAGGGGCGGCCGGGGAGCTGTTTTTT
NA	TRBJ1-2	TRBV19	NA	CASTRQKYPSDYGYTF	TGTGCCAGTACCCGACAGAAATATCCTTCTGACTATGGCTACACCTTC
NA	TRBJ2-7	TRBV28	TRBD2	CASTYRGTSGRYEQYF	TGTGCCAGCACCTACCGAGGGACTAGCGGGAGGTACGAGCAGTACTTC
once	TRBJ1-6	TRBV3-1/TRBV3-2	TRBD1	CASSRGTGGDSPLHF	TGTGCCAGCAGCCGAGGGACAGGGGGCGATTCACCCCTCCACTTT
NA	TRBJ2-1	TRBV15	TRBD2	CATSRVGTSGNNEQFF	TGTGCCACCAGCAGAGTCGGGACTAGCGGTAACAATGAGCAGTTCTTC
NA	TRBJ2-5	TRBV7-9	NA	CASSPLGIRETQYF	TGTGCCAGCAGCCCCCTCGGGATCCGGGAGACCCAGTACTTC
NA	TRBJ1-4	TRBV5-1	TRBD1	CASSFGDRAQLFF	TGCGCCAGCAGCTTTGGGGACAGGGCGCAACTGTTTTTT
NA	TRBJ1-2	TRBV9	NA	CASSVERLHGYTF	TGTGCCAGCAGCGTAGAACGACTTCATGGCTACACCTTC
NA	TRBJ2-5	TRBV5-1	NA	CASSTGAEETQYF	TGCGCCAGCAGCACCGGGGCAGAAGAGACCCAGTACTTC
NA	TRBJ2-3	TRBV18	NA	CASSPTRSDTQYF	TGTGCCAGCTCACCAACGAGAAGTGATACGCAGTATTTT
NA	TRBJ2-7	TRBV4-2	NA	CASSQAMTSSHEQYF	TGTGCCAGCAGCCAAGCCATGACTAGTTCCCACGAGCAGTACTTC
NA	TRBJ2-1	TRBV2	TRBD2	CARGLAGEVSYNEQFF	TGTGCCAGAGGACTAGCGGGTGAAGTCTCCTACAATGAGCAGTTCTTC
NA	TRBJ1-2	TRBV28	TRBD1	CASSLLGDSTYGYTF	TGTGCCAGCAGTTTATTGGGGGACAGTACCTATGGCTACACCTTC
NA	TRBJ1-1	TRBV2	TRBD1	CASSTTGGREAFF	TGTGCCAGCAGTACGACAGGGGGCAGAGAAGCTTTCTTT
NA	TRBJ2-3	TRBV18	NA	CASSRTDTQYF	TGTGCCAGCTCACGCACAGATACGCAGTATTTT
once	TRBJ2-1	TRBV6-2/TRBV6-3	NA	CASSYGTPAYNEQFF	TGTGCCAGCAGTTACGGGACGCCTGCCTACAATGAGCAGTTCTTC
NA	TRBJ2-1	TRBV1	NA	CTSSRGRYDEQFF	TGCACCAGCAGCCGCGGCCGGTACGATGAGCAGTTCTTC
NA	TRBJ1-2	TRBV4-1	TRBD1	CASSVPGQGFSGYTF	TGCGCCAGCAGCGTCCCGGGACAGGGTTTTTCTGGCTACACCTTC
NA	TRBJ2-4	TRBV5-1	TRBD1	CASRESGGVSKNIQYF	TGCGCCAGCAGGGAATCAGGGGGAGTGAGCAAAAACATTCAGTACTTC
NA	TRBJ2-5	TRBV3-1/TRBV3-2	NA	CASSKIRQETQYF	TGTGCCAGCAGCAAGATTCGACAAGAGACCCAGTACTTC
once	TRBJ2-1	TRBV4-2	TRBD1	CASSHSGQAYNEQFF	TGTGCCAGCAGCCACAGTGGACAGGCGTACAATGAGCAGTTCTTC
NA	TRBJ2-7	TRBV29-1	NA	CSVVSWVSYEQYF	TGCAGCGTTGTCTCCTGGGTTTCCTACGAGCAGTACTTC
once	TRBJ2-1	TRBV30	NA	CAWRGPSGEQFF	TGTGCCTGGAGAGGACCATCGGGTGAGCAGTTCTTC
few	TRBJ2-1	TRBV7-9	TRBD2	CASSAWAAGGAFF	TGTGCCAGCAGCGCCTGGGCGGCGGGAGGAGCGTTCTTC
NA	TRBJ2-7	TRBV5-5	TRBD2	CASSATSGPYEQYF	TGTGCCAGCAGCGCTACTAGCGGACCCTACGAGCAGTACTTC
NA	TRBJ2-7	TRBV3-1/TRBV3-2	TRBD2	CASSQGLAGLEQYF	TGTGCCAGCAGCCAAGGACTAGCGGGGCTCGAGCAGTACTTC
NA	TRBJ1-2	TRBV6-5	TRBD1	CASSSPGQGINGYTF	TGTGCCAGCAGTTCACCGGGACAGGGGATAAATGGCTACACCTTC
NA	TRBJ2-3	TRBV2	TRBD1	CASRRQGVTDTQYF	TGTGCCAGCAGGCGACAGGGGGTGACAGATACGCAGTATTTT
once	TRBJ1-1	TRBV9	TRBD1	CASSVSGGGTEAFF	TGTGCCAGCAGCGTTTCAGGGGGCGGCACTGAAGCTTTCTTT
NA	TRBJ2-7	TRBV6-5	TRBD1	CASSTMDRGHYEQYF	TGTGCCAGCAGTACAATGGACAGGGGGCATTACGAGCAGTACTTC
NA	TRBJ2-1	TRBV6-1	NA	CASSEVAYEQFF	TGTGCCAGCAGTGAAGTGGCATATGAGCAGTTCTTC
few	TRBJ1-6	TRBV5-4	TRBD1	CASSWGGQVDSPLHF	TGTGCCAGCAGCTGGGGGGGACAGGTAGATTCACCCCTCCACTTT
NA	TRBJ2-6	TRBV7-9	NA	CANPDGANVLTF	TGTGCCAACCCCGATGGGGCCAACGTCCTGACTTTC
once	TRBJ2-7	TRBV12-3/TRBV12-4	NA	CASRGVYEQYF	TGTGCCAGCAGAGGTGTTTACGAGCAGTACTTC
once	TRBJ2-1	TRBV7-9	TRBD2	CASSSTSSGSRDEQFF	TGTGCCAGCAGCTCTACTTCTAGCGGGAGTAGGGATGAGCAGTTCTTC
few	TRBJ1-6	TRBV27	NA	CASSLVGSAPLHF	TGTGCCAGCAGTTTGGTGGGAAGTGCACCCCTCCACTTT
NA	TRBJ1-2	TRBV19	NA	CASTPTKGQSYGYTF	TGTGCCAGTACCCCTACAAAGGGGCAGTCCTATGGCTACACCTTC
NA	TRBJ1-1	TRBV2	NA	CASKGNTEAFF	TGTGCCAGCAAAGGCAACACTGAAGCTTTCTTT
NA	TRBJ1-5	TRBV6-1	NA	CASSEGQTGNQPQHF	TGTGCCAGCAGTGAGGGGCAGACAGGCAATCAGCCCCAGCATTTT
NA	TRBJ2-1	TRBV3-1/TRBV3-2	TRBD1	CASSRGTGEYNEQFF	TGTGCCAGCAGCCGGGGGACAGGGGAATACAATGAGCAGTTCTTC
NA	TRBJ2-2	TRBV24-1	NA	CATSDSTWENTGELFF	TGTGCCACCAGTGACTCCACTTGGGAGAACACCGGGGAGCTGTTTTTT
NA	TRBJ1-1	TRBV19	NA	CASSPRVGNTEAFF	TGTGCCAGTAGTCCCAGGGTTGGGAACACTGAAGCTTTCTTT
NA	TRBJ2-2	TRBV7-9	NA	CASSNSDWELFF	TGTGCCAGCAGCAATTCTGATTGGGAGCTGTTTTTT
few	TRBJ1-1	TRBV19	TRBD1	CACNTRGYTEAFF	TGTGCCTGTAACACCAGGGGGTACACTGAAGCTTTCTTT
NA	TRBJ1-1	TRBV7-9	NA	CASSHQGRNTEAFF	TGTGCCAGCAGCCACCAGGGGAGGAACACTGAAGCTTTCTTT
NA	TRBJ1-2	TRBV27	NA	CASKRRANYGYTF	TGTGCCAGCAAGCGGAGGGCAAACTATGGCTACACCTTC
NA	TRBJ1-4	TRBV4-2	NA	CASSLQYEVLQNEKLFF	TGTGCCAGCAGCCTGCAATATGAGGTTCTTCAGAATGAAAAACTGTTTTTT
NA	TRBJ2-2	TRBV9	NA	CASSVGLGRSGELFF	TGTGCCAGCAGCGTAGGTTTAGGGCGGAGCGGGGAGCTGTTTTTT
NA	TRBJ2-6	TRBV19	NA	CASSRGGGANVLTF	TGTGCCAGTAGCAGGGGTGGTGGGGCCAACGTCCTGACTTTC
NA	TRBJ2-3	TRBV7-9	NA	CASSLDATDTQYF	TGTGCCAGCAGCTTAGACGCCACAGATACGCAGTATTTT
NA	TRBJ1-2	TRBV18	TRBD1	CASSDRGLPHGYTF	TGTGCCAGCTCCGACAGGGGGCTTCCCCATGGCTACACCTTC
once	TRBJ1-3	TRBV18	NA	CASSPPPWNTIYF	TGTGCCAGCTCACCACCCCCTTGGAACACCATATATTTT
NA	TRBJ1-5	TRBV5-8	NA	CASSGGRYSNQPQHF	TGTGCCAGCAGCGGTGGACGGTATAGCAATCAGCCCCAGCATTTT
NA	TRBJ2-7	TRBV6-5	NA	CASRDEYEQYF	TGTGCCAGCAGAGACGAGTACGAGCAGTACTTC
NA	TRBJ2-2	TRBV11-2	NA	CASSLARYTGELFF	TGTGCCAGCAGCTTAGCCAGATACACCGGGGAGCTGTTTTTT
NA	TRBJ1-6	TRBV2	NA	CATTGLYRGRESPLHF	TGTGCCACCACAGGACTTTACCGGGGCCGGGAATCACCCCTCCACTTT
NA	TRBJ2-7	TRBV7-8	NA	CASSGHRVSYEQYF	TGTGCCAGCAGCGGACACAGGGTTTCGTACGAGCAGTACTTC
NA	TRBJ2-3	TRBV19	NA	CASSKVAFTDTQYF	TGTGCCAGTAGTAAGGTAGCGTTCACAGATACGCAGTATTTT